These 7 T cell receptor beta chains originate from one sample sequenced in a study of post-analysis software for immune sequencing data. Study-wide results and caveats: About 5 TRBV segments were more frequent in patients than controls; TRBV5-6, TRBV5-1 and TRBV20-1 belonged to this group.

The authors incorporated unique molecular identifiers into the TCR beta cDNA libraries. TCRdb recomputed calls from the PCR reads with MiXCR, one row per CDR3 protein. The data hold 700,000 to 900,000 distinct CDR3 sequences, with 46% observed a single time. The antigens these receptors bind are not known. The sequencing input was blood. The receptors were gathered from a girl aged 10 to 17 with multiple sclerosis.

CDR3 protein: CASSQRLTTDTQYF. The CDR3 region has the DNA TGCGCCAGCAGCCAAAGGCTGACCACAGATACGCAGTATTTT. V gene TRBV5-1 combines with J gene TRBJ2-3; unclear D gene. The germline CDR1 and CDR2 sequences are SGHRS and YFSETQ. V was clipped by 4 bases and J by 2 bases, with 11 bases between them. The CDR3 totals 14 residues.

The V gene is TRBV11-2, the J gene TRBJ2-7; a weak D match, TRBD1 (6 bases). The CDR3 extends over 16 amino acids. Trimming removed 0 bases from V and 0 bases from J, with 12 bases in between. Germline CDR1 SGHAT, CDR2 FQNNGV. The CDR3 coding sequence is TGTGCCAGCAGCTTAGAAAGTGGCAGGGGCTCCTACGAGCAGTACTTC. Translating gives CASSLESGRGSYEQYF.

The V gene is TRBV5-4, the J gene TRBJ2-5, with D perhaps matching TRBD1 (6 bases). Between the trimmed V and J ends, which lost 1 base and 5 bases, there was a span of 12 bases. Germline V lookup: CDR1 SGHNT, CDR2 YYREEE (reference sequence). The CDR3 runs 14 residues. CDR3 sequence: CASSLSLGAETQYF. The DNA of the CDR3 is TGTGCCAGCAGCTTGTCTTTGGGGGCGGAGACCCAGTACTTC.

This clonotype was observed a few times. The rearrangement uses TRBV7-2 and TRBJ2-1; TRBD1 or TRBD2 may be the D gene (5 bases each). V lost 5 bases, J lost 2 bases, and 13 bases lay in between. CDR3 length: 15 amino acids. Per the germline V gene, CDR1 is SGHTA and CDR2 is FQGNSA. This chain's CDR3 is CASSPRGAPYNEQFF. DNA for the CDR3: TGTGCCAGCAGCCCCAGAGGGGCCCCCTACAATGAGCAGTTCTTC. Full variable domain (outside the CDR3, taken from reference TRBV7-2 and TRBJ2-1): GAGVSQSPSNKVTEKGKDVELRCDPISGHTALYWYRQSLGQGLEFLIYFQGNSAPDKSGLPSDRFSAERTGGSVSTLTIQRTQQEDSAVYLCASSPRGAPYNEQFFGPGTRLTVL.

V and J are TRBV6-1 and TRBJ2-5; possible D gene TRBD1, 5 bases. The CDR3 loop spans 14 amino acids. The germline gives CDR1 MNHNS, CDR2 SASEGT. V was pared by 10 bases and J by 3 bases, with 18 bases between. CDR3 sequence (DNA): TGTGCCACCGAGAAGGGGTATGGGGAAGAGACCCAGTACTTC. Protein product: CATEKGYGEETQYF.

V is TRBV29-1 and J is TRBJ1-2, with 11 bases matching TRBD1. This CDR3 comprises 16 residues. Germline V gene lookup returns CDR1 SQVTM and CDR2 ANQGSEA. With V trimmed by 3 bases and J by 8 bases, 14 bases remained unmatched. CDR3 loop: CSVDQDRGLLSYGYTF. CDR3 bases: TGCAGCGTTGACCAGGACAGGGGGCTTTTGAGCTACGGCTACACCTTC.

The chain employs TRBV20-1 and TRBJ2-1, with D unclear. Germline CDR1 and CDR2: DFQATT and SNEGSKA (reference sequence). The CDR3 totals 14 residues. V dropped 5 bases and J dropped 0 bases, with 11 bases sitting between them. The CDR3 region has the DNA TGCAGTGCTGAGCGAACCGTCTCCTACAATGAGCAGTTCTTC. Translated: CSAERTVSYNEQFF.